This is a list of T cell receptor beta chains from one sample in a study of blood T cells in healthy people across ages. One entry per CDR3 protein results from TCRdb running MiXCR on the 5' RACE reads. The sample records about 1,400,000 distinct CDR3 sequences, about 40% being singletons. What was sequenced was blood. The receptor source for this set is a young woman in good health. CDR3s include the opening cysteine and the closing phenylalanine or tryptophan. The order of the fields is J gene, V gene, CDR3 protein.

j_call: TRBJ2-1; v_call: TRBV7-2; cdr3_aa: CASSQTRLGEQFF
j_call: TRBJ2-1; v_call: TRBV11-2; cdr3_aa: CASSLGKGSPFF
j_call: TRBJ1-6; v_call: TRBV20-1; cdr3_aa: CSAVDGAYNSPLHF
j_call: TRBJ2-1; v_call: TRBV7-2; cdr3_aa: CASSLARGQFF
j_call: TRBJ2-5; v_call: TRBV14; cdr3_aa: CASSRQASVPETQYF
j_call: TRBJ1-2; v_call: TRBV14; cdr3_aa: CASSQEGSFGGGYTF
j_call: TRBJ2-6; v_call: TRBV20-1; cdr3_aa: CSATEGQGVTNVLTF
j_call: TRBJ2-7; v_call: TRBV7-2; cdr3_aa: CASSSGTRDETYEQYF
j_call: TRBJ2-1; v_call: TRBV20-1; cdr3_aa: CSARDYLAGYNEQFF
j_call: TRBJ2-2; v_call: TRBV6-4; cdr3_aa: CASSGSPGGTGELFF
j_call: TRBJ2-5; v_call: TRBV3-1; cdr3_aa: CASSQTLLDREYF
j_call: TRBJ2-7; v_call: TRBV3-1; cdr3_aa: CASDGGGNEQYF
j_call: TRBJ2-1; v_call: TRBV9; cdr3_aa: CASSVGVNEQFF
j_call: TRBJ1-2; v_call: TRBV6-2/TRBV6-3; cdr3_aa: CASSERKYGYTF
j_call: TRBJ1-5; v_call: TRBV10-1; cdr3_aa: CASSSDRDSNQPQHF
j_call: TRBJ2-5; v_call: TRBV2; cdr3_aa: CASSEGFAGLREQYF
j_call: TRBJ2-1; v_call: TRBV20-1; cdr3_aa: CSARKLAPEQFF
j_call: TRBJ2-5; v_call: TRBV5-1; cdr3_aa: CASSPGTGNQETQYF
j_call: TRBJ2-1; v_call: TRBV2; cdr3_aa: CASKAELFEQFF
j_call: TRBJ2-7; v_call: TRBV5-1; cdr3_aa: CASSWSETDPYEQYF
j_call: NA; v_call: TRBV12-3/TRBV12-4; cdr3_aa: CASSYGGSLYEQYF
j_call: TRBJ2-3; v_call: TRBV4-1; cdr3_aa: CAGSQDLASGANTDTQYF
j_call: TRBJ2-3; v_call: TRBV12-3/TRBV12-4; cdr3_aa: CASTSDGTIRADTQYF
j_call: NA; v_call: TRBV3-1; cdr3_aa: CASSQGTASEQNHEQYF
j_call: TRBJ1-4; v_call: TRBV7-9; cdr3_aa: CASSSQGGEKLFF
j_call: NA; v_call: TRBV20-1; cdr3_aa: CSAPRTSGNEQYF
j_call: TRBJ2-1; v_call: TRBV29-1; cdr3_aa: CSVELPGRGETQFF
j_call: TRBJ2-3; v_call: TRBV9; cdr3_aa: CASSEWTSSTDTQYF
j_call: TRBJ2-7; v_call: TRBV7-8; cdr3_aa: CASSLGTGTGAYEQYF
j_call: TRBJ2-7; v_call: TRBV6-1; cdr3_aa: CASSTKPKVDRGPLSSYEQYF
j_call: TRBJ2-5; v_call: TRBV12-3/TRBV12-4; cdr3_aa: CASTKRLAGTQYF
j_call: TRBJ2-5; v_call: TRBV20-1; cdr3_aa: CSAREKVLGTQYF
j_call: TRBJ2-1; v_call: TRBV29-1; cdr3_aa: CSVAGGRSYNEQFF
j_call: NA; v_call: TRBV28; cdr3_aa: CASRPQGVGEQYF
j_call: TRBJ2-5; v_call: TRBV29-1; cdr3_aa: CSVESDERLETQYF
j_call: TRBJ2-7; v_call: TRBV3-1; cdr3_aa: CATGLAGGSSYEQYF
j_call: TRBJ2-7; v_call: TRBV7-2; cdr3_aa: CASSDAPRGSGGREQYF
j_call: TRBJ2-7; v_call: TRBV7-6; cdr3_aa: CASSPGSGAYYEQYF
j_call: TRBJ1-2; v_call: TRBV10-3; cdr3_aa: CAISDLTRELYYGYTF
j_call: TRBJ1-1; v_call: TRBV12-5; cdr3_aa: CASQTGGMVNTEAFF
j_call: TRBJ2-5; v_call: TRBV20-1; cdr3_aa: CSATGQSYTNEQYF
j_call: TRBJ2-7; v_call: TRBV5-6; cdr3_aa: CASSLVSEGTKSSYEQYF
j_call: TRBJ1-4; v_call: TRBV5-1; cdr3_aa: CASRQATNEKLFF
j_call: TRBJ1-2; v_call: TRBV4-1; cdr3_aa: CASSPTGQGRNSHYGYTF
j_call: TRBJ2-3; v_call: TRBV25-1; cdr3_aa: CASSEEPRGGQYF
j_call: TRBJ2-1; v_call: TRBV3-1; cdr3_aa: CASSQVSESRAGAYNEQFF
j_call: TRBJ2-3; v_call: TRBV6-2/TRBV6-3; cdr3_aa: CASSYSSLAGDTDTQYF
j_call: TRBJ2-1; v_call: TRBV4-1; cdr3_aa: CASSQERRTTSSYNEQFF
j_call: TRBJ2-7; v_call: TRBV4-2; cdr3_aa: CASSHPPSSLSDGNEQYF
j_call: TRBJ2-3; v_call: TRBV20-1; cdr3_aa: CSARVGGVTDTQYF
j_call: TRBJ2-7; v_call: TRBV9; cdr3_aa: CASSVRGGISYNEQYF
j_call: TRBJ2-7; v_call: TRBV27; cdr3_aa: CASSLQGVGTYEQYF